The sequence of this T cell receptor (beta chain) was determined in a study of PD-1 blockade in classical Hodgkin lymphoma (dated by TCRdb to about 2020). About the investigation overall: To define a peripheral blood immune signature of response to PD-1 blockade in classical Hodgkin lymphoma, the study combined TCR beta sequencing with CyTOF. Overall study results and their limits: Baseline TCR diversity was reported to be lower in newly diagnosed patients than in healthy donors, and even lower in relapsed/refractory patients. Only a single clinical trial cohort was studied, and what caused the repertoire differences, possibly disease activity or prior therapy, remained undefined.

Reading the label with the study, this specimen's time point is: newly diagnosed, previously untreated cHL patient sample. CD4+ T cells were purified from thawed PBMCs by magnetic negative selection with a Miltenyi CD4+ T cell isolation kit. PBMCs from patients with newly diagnosed, previously untreated classical Hodgkin lymphoma were sequenced as a comparison group for the relapsed/refractory trial patients. Peripheral blood was collected in 8 mL Vacutainer Cell Preparation Tubes, from which PBMCs were isolated by centrifugation and then cryopreserved. Purified CD4+ and CD8+ fractions were prepared only for cases with an additional available PBMC sample. Magnetically labelled cells were removed on LS columns in a quadroMACS separator, and the flow-through was collected as the purified fraction. The CDR3 runs 15 residues from the cysteine to the phenylalanine. The read is trimmed to its CDR3 DNA, 45 bases read in frame from base 1. From a lookup of the germline V gene, CDR1 and CDR2 are MRHNA and SNTAGT. Relative to germline, V is missing 6 bases and J is missing 9 bases, with 8 bases of the junction outside any gene match.

On this clone: The target of this receptor is not known. No quality values exist for individual bases; no much larger clone is one base distant.

Genomic DNA was isolated using the Qiagen DNeasy kit from unsorted PBMCs as well as from negatively selected CD4+ and CD8+ fractions. TCR beta CDR3 regions were amplified by immunoSEQ multiplex PCR using primers annealing to V and J segments. Amplification bias was minimized using a synthetic immune receptor repertoire, and residual bias was removed computationally after sequencing. Under the source paper's analysis protocol: Custom Python scripts were used to quantify repertoire diversity as the Shannon entropy index. The unsorted, CD4+ and CD8+ repertoires were each analyzed separately, with the exception of combined analyses, where CD4+ and CD8+ sequences were merged in silico. Drawn from immuneACCESS, this table holds only the in-frame rearrangements with V and J called that TCRdb kept. Clones are partly lost; checked studies trace under half to an unresolved V gene and leave the rest unexplained. V and J calls and clone size follow that table, whereas D and trimming were derived from the DNA. The sample has over 25,000 clones on record, about 89% of them singletons. Of the sample, 0.3% to 0.4% falls within the top ten clones.

This TCR was recovered from a human donor with classical Hodgkin lymphoma. Material for sequencing was CD4+ T cells from blood. The receptor chain draws on TRBV6-4 and TRBJ2-1, with 13 bases matching TRBD2. The nucleotide sequence is TGTGCCAGCAGACGTGAGGGACTAGCGGGAACTGAGCAGTTCTTC. It codes for CASRREGLAGTEQFF.